These 21 T cell receptor beta chains share one sample of origin, sequenced in a study of shared T cell receptors in the human thymus. Sequencing used immunoSEQ multiplex PCR; TCRdb keeps in-frame clones, though not all of them. The sample lists 500,000 to 550,000 clones; 70% to 80% were seen once. Separately, the same data were catalogued under a study of human thymus T cells.

Sequencing was done on a sample of thymocytes. These receptors were collected from a boy under two years old with a congenital heart defect.

This sequence joins TRBV7-9 and TRBJ1-1; D is unclear. The germline CDR1 and CDR2 sequences are SEHNR and FQNEAQ (reference sequence). V lost 5 bases and J 0 bases, leaving 10 bases between the germline ends. CDR3 size: 14 residues. The CDR3 bases are TGTGCCAGCAGCGCGGGGAGCATGAACACTGAAGCTTTCTTT. Its translation: CASSAGSMNTEAFF.

The chain joins TRBV5-1 to TRBJ2-1; 11 bases align to TRBD2. Germline trimming cut 4 bases from V and 9 bases from J; bases unmatched to any gene: 6. The length of the CDR3 is 14 residues. The germline gives CDR1 SGHRS, CDR2 YFSETQ. This CDR3 reads CASSRTGTSGEQFF. The CDR3 coding sequence is TGCGCCAGCAGCCGCACCGGGACTAGCGGTGAGCAGTTCTTC.

The count of this clone is one. The V call is TRBV11-2, the J call TRBJ2-1; a weak D match, TRBD2 (6 bases). Germline CDR1 and CDR2: SGHAT and FQNNGV. The CDR3 extends over 15 amino acids. The V end lost 7 bases, the J end lost 8 bases, and 21 bases lay between the germline ends. DNA of the CDR3: TGTGCCAGCACCAGTACGGAGGGAACGGGCCATGAGCAGTTCTTC. This gives the protein CASTSTEGTGHEQFF.

This clone was seen a single time. The chain has TRBV27 and TRBJ1-2; TRBD1 matches at 9 bases. The J segment lost 4 bases and the V segment lost 4 bases, leaving 7 bases of the junction unmatched. Germline assignment: CDR1 MNHEY and CDR2 SMNVEV (reference sequence). CDR3 length equals 15 residues. CDR3 coding DNA: TGTGCCAGCAGTTCCCCGGGACAGGGAACCTATGGCTACACCTTC. This translates into CASSSPGQGTYGYTF.

The chain joins TRBV5-4 to TRBJ1-6; TRBD1 agrees at 8 bases. The J segment lost 4 bases and the V segment lost 0 bases, leaving 9 bases of the junction unmatched. The CDR3 sequence is 18 residues long. Per the germline V gene, CDR1 is SGHNT and CDR2 is YYREEE (reference sequence). For the CDR3, the DNA is TGTGCCAGCAGCTTGGGACAGGGGTCCTCTTGGTATAATTCACCCCTCCACTTT. Translation gives CASSLGQGSSWYNSPLHF.

The chain has TRBV14 and TRBJ2-2; 7 bases align to TRBD1. The CDR3 contains 17 residues. Trimming took 4 bases from V and 4 from J; bases not matched to a gene: 12. The germline V gene encodes CDR1 SGHDN and CDR2 FVKESK. CDR3 in DNA: TGTGCCAGCAGCCGGAAGGAGAGACAGGGAAGCACCGGGGAGCTGTTTTTT. Its protein is CASSRKERQGSTGELFF.

The rearrangement joins TRBV7-7 to TRBJ2-3; 8 nucleotides align to TRBD2. Germline CDR1 SSHAT, CDR2 FNYEAQ (reference sequence). The CDR3 runs to 15 residues. The CDR3 is CASGGRLGTADTQYF. The CDR3 coding sequence is TGTGCTAGCGGCGGGAGGCTGGGGACGGCAGATACGCAGTATTTT.

The chain is built from TRBV7-2 and TRBJ1-5; D is ambiguous. The CDR3 extends over 18 amino acids. Germline CDR1 is SGHTA and CDR2 is FQGNSA. The V end was cut by 5 bases, the J end by 0 bases, with 20 bases between. The CDR3 region has the DNA TGTGCCAGCAGCCCATTCCCGCGCAGGCCTACTAGCAATCAGCCCCAGCATTTT. This translates into CASSPFPRRPTSNQPQHF.

The rearrangement joins TRBV19 to TRBJ1-4; maybe TRBD1 (6 bases). V was trimmed by 10 bases and J by 0 bases, leaving 15 bases between them. The CDR3 loop spans 15 amino acids. The V gene's germline CDR1 is LNHDA and CDR2 SQIVND (reference sequence). In nucleotides, the CDR3 is TGTGCCACACAACAGGGCCGTGCAACTAATGAAAAACTGTTTTTT. It encodes CATQQGRATNEKLFF.

The V gene is TRBV27, the J gene TRBJ1-1, with 7 bases lining up with TRBD1. Germline CDR1 is MNHEY and CDR2 is SMNVEV (reference sequence). V gave up 3 bases and J gave up 5 bases; unmatched junction bases: 9. CDR3 length equals 15 residues. Here the CDR3 DNA reads TGTGCCAGCAGTTTCACCCCGACAGGGCGAACTGAAGCTTTCTTT. This codes for CASSFTPTGRTEAFF.

The gene calls are TRBV28 and TRBJ2-7; TRBD1 aligns across 9 bases. V shed 6 bases, J shed 5 bases, and the junction held 11 bases outside the gene matches. CDR3 size: 15 residues. Germline-derived CDR1 and CDR2 are MDHEN and SYDVKM. CDR3 DNA sequence: TGTGCCAGCAGCCGCGACAGGGGGGCTGCCCACGAGCAGTACTTC. This encodes CASSRDRGAAHEQYF.

V is TRBV11-2 and J is TRBJ2-7; no firm D call. Trimming pared 4 bases from V and 3 bases from J, leaving 16 bases between. CDR1 is SGHAT and CDR2 is FQNNGV in the germline V gene. This CDR3 spans 15 amino acids. The CDR3 loop reads CASSSRQVPDYEQYF. The CDR3 nucleotides read TGTGCCAGCAGCTCCCGACAAGTTCCCGACTACGAGCAGTACTTC.

A single count supports this clone. The rearrangement joins TRBV4-1 to TRBJ1-1, with no clear D. Germline values: CDR1 MGHRA, CDR2 YSYEKL. The CDR3 runs 16 residues. V lost 3 bases to trimming and J lost 0 bases, with 14 bases between them. CDR3 sequence (DNA): TGCGCCAGCAGCCAGTTTGCAACAGTAATGAACACTGAAGCTTTCTTT. This codes for CASSQFATVMNTEAFF.

V is TRBV30 and J is TRBJ2-3; 15 nucleotides align to TRBD2. Germline CDR1 is GTSNPN and CDR2 is SVGIG (reference sequence). V gave up 1 base and J gave up 2 bases; unmatched junction bases: 13. The CDR3 loop spans 20 amino acids. CDR3 coding DNA: TGTGCCTGGAGTGCCACCAGGGGACTAGCGGGAGGTCACGACACAGATACGCAGTATTTT. The encoded protein is CAWSATRGLAGGHDTDTQYF.

CDR3 in DNA: TGCAGCGGGCAGCGGGAGGGGGCAGATACGCAGTATTTT. Translation gives CSGQREGADTQYF. V gene TRBV29-1 combines with J gene TRBJ2-3; 10 bases map to TRBD2. There are 13 residues in the CDR3. The junction had 5 bases not matched to a gene; V was cut back by 7 bases and J by 4 bases. Germline assignment: CDR1 SQVTM and CDR2 ANQGSEA.

J is TRBJ2-1 and V is TRBV7-2; 7 bases map to TRBD1. V dropped 4 bases and J dropped 8; count of bases not matched to a gene: 20. The germline CDR1 and CDR2 sequences are SGHTA and FQGNSA. CDR3 length: 18 amino acids. CDR3 in DNA: TGTGCCAGCAGCTCCCAGGGGGAACCGCCCAGAGTAGGTCATGAGCAGTTCTTC. This gives the protein CASSSQGEPPRVGHEQFF.

J is TRBJ2-5 and V is TRBV13; a weak D match, TRBD2 (5 bases). Between the trimmed V and J ends, which lost 7 bases and 4 bases, there was a span of 19 bases. This CDR3 contains 15 residues. Germline V gene data show CDR1 as PRHDT and CDR2 as FYEKMQ (reference sequence). The CDR3 region has the DNA TGTGCCAGCAACCGCCTTCCGGGAACCCCAGAGACCCAGTACTTC. This codes for CASNRLPGTPETQYF.

This clone was counted only a few times. The rearrangement joins TRBV7-2 to TRBJ2-3; 7 bases align to TRBD1. This CDR3 contains 15 residues. From germline, CDR1 is SGHTA and CDR2 FQGNSA. The V segment lost 5 bases and the J segment 5 bases; nucleotides outside the gene matches: 10. This CDR3 is CASSLKGAWGDTQYF. CDR3 DNA: TGTGCCAGCAGCCTAAAGGGGGCGTGGGGAGATACGCAGTATTTT.

V gene TRBV7-9 combines with J gene TRBJ2-7; 8 nucleotides align to TRBD1. V gave up 0 bases and J gave up 3 bases; unmatched junction bases: 1. Germline V gene data show CDR1 as SEHNR and CDR2 as FQNEAQ (reference sequence). This CDR3 spans 14 amino acids. CDR3 residues: CASSLAQGDYEQYF. Written as DNA, the CDR3 is TGTGCCAGCAGCTTAGCACAGGGGGACTACGAGCAGTACTTC.

The chain uses TRBV7-9 and TRBJ1-2, with 9 positions matching TRBD1. The V segment lost 4 bases and the J segment 4 bases; nucleotides outside the gene matches: 7. The CDR3 extends over 15 amino acids. Germline CDR1 and CDR2: SEHNR and FQNEAQ (reference sequence). The chain's CDR3 is CASSSRDREPYGYTF. CDR3 coding DNA: TGTGCCAGCAGCTCCCGGGACAGGGAACCCTATGGCTACACCTTC.

The chain employs TRBV5-4 and TRBJ2-1; unclear D gene. The CDR3 runs 14 residues. Between the trimmed V and J ends, which lost 2 bases and 4 bases, there was a span of 10 bases. CDR1 and CDR2 from the germline V gene are SGHNT and YYREEE (reference sequence). The DNA for the CDR3 is TGTGCCAGCAGCTTAAATACAGCTTACAATGAGCAGTTCTTC. Translated: CASSLNTAYNEQFF.